This TCR beta chain appears in the sequencing data of a study of CD8 T cells in Susac syndrome. When the RNA was reverse transcribed, random hexamers were used with an input of roughly 0.45 to 1 ug. One entry per CDR3 protein results from TCRdb running MiXCR on the immunoSEQ multiplex PCR reads. The sample carries approximately 130,000 distinct CDR3 sequences, more than 75% recorded once. The study sequenced TCR beta in blood CD8+ and CD4+ T cells. Germline assignment: CDR1 SGHTA and CDR2 FQGTGA. CDR3 length equals 22 residues. Trimming removed 2 bases from V and 0 bases from J; junction bases left unmatched: 17.

The V and J genes are TRBV7-3 and TRBJ2-1; the match to TRBD2 covers 12 bases. The source is a human donor with multiple sclerosis. Sequencing was carried out using CD8+ T cells from PBMCs. The CDR3 protein is CASSLERVASGRADCSYNEQFF. In nucleotides, the CDR3 is TGTGCCAGCAGCTTAGAACGGGTCGCTAGCGGGAGGGCCGACTGCTCCTACAATGAGCAGTTCTTC.